The rows below give T cell receptor beta chains drawn from one sample of a study of T cell responses to AZD1222 COVID-19 vaccine. TCRdb keeps only in-frame clones here, not all; method: immunoSEQ multiplex PCR. The sample contains about 140,000 clones, 92% of which appear only once. The sequencing used peripheral blood, collected 28 days after the second AZD1222 dose. The receptors shown here come from an adult who received the AZD1222 COVID-19 vaccine. CDR3s include the opening cysteine and the closing phenylalanine or tryptophan. Each record gives: D gene, J gene, clone size, V gene, CDR3 protein, CDR3 DNA. D genes are given only for firm matches. Size is omitted from some rows. Given values are once, few, many or a class for expanded clones.

.,TRBJ2-5,.,TRBV4-3,CASSQTGSTGETQYF,TGCGCCAGCAGCCAAACGGGATCAACGGGAGAGACCCAGTACTTC
TRBD1,TRBJ1-4,.,TRBV28,CASSLGGTGGEKLFF,TGTGCCAGCAGTTTAGGGGGGACAGGGGGTGAAAAACTGTTTTTT
.,TRBJ2-2,once,TRBV5-1,CASSVGLWGNTGELFF,TGCGCCAGCAGCGTGGGACTCTGGGGGAACACCGGGGAGCTGTTTTTT
TRBD2,TRBJ2-1,.,TRBV5-1,CASSPEGSGRAGYNEQFF,TGCGCCAGCAGCCCCGAAGGGAGCGGGAGGGCCGGTTACAATGAGCAGTTCTTC
.,TRBJ2-2,.,TRBV7-3,CASSPGETGELFF,TGTGCCAGCAGCCCGGGTGAGACCGGGGAGCTGTTTTTT
.,TRBJ1-1,.,TRBV29-1,CSVEVTGKNTEAFF,TGCAGCGTTGAAGTCACAGGGAAAAACACTGAAGCTTTCTTT
.,TRBJ2-5,once,TRBV6-5,CASSRPQGETQYF,TGTGCCAGCAGTCGCCCTCAGGGGGAGACCCAGTACTTC
.,TRBJ1-1,.,TRBV29-1,CSVDNVDTEAFF,TGCAGCGTTGATAACGTTGACACTGAAGCTTTCTTT
TRBD1,TRBJ2-7,.,TRBV6-5,CASSLRGGGNEQYF,TGTGCCAGCAGTTTGAGAGGGGGCGGCAACGAGCAGTACTTC
.,TRBJ2-1,.,TRBV9,CASSPTLGRNEQFF,TGTGCCAGCAGCCCAACCCTAGGACGCAATGAGCAGTTCTTC
.,TRBJ2-3,.,TRBV19,CASSISSDPSTDTQYF,TGTGCCAGTAGTATATCCAGTGATCCTAGCACAGATACGCAGTATTTT
.,TRBJ2-1,.,TRBV7-3,CASSLKAGSPYNEQFF,TGTGCCAGCAGCTTAAAGGCCGGGAGCCCCTACAATGAGCAGTTCTTC
.,TRBJ1-2,.,TRBV19,CASSQGLNYGYTF,TGTGCCAGTAGTCAGGGCCTAAACTATGGCTACACCTTC
.,TRBJ2-2,.,TRBV1,CTSRWGERDNTGELFF,TGCACCAGCAGGTGGGGAGAGCGGGACAACACCGGGGAGCTGTTTTTT
.,TRBJ1-2,.,TRBV4-2,CASSQRQGSNYGYTF,TGTGCCAGCAGCCAGAGGCAGGGCTCGAACTATGGCTACACCTTC
.,TRBJ1-2,.,TRBV20-1,CRAVGGHGYTF,TGCAGAGCAGTAGGGGGGCATGGCTACACCTTC
.,TRBJ1-4,.,TRBV14,CASSQSGTFIEKLFF,TGTGCCAGCAGCCAATCCGGGACTTTTATTGAAAAACTGTTTTTT
.,TRBJ1-2,once,TRBV19,CASSISGDYGYTF,TGTGCCAGTAGTATCTCAGGGGACTATGGCTACACCTTC
TRBD1,TRBJ1-1,.,TRBV5-1,CASSLKTGSTEAFF,TGCGCCAGCAGCTTAAAGACAGGGAGCACTGAAGCTTTCTTT
.,TRBJ2-5,.,TRBV5-4,CASSKGTDTLKQETQYF,TGTGCCAGCAGTAAGGGGACCGACACTTTAAAACAAGAGACCCAGTACTTC